The TCR beta chain described here comes from a study of cytomegalovirus exposure and HLA in healthy donors listed by TCRdb under 2017. About the investigation overall: In an earlier analysis of about 560 of the donors, 276 Gb of sequence data and approximately 120 million unique TCR beta sequences from approximately 180 million T cells were reported. Donor age, sex, ethnicity and CMV serostatus were compiled alongside the repertoire data. Among the roughly 410 genotyped donors, around 81% belonged to the genetic ancestry cluster associated with self-reported Caucasian donors. Every repertoire in the discovery cohort had been generated on one and the same sequencing platform. The study combined high-throughput TCR immunosequencing, statistical association of individual TCRs with disease status, and machine learning to predict cytomegalovirus infection status. Typing coverage varied by locus: roughly 620-640 donors for A, B, C, DRB1 and DQB1; roughly 560 for DQA1; some 610 for DPA1; under 490 for DPB1. The T cell repertoires of several hundred subjects were profiled by immunosequencing and related to cytomegalovirus serostatus. Roughly five DR-DQ haplotypes were treated as single units for association and clustering because of strong linkage in the cohort. Among about 370 genotyped donors of the cohort, an average of approximately 240,000 unique TCR beta nucleotide sequences was sequenced per donor, of which roughly 18% were non-productive. To study patterns of TCR occurrence, a later analysis re-analyzed previously published TCR beta repertoires from several hundred donors and added high-resolution HLA genotyping. The study aimed to test whether cataloging public T cell receptors could reveal signatures of past pathogen exposure. HLA typing covered class I and class II loci at four-digit resolution. An early release covering roughly 600 HLA-typed donors comprised approximately 290 gigabases of sequencing data and approximately 80 million unique TCR sequences. Genome-wide SNP genotypes for about three fifths of the roughly 670 donors were used in a later genetic analysis, which treated that subset as a discovery cohort. Besides the first cohort of 666 subjects, a separate validation cohort made up of 95 to 150 different subjects was used. To decide whether each TCR beta V gene segment behaved as functional or pseudogenic, an earlier analysis of fewer than 750 of the donors relied on high-throughput TCR beta sequencing. The later analysis used no new phenotypic data to find candidate immune exposures, relying instead on TCR beta sequences and their occurrence across donors.

The library was generated by the immunoSEQ multiplex PCR assay. For the multiplex PCR, a mixture combining 60 forward primers for TCR Vbeta segments and 13 reverse primers for TCR Jbeta segments was used. The CDR3 region of rearranged TCR beta genes was amplified from genomic DNA by a multiplex PCR assay. On the Illumina HiSeq System, the amplified TCR beta libraries were sequenced as 87-base-pair reads. Per the source publication's procedure: A later analysis counted about 82 million unique TCR beta chains across the roughly 700 repertoires, and 10 million to 11 million of these chains were shared by at least two donors. Raw reads were error-corrected and collapsed into unique sequences with a nearest-neighbor algorithm that merged closely related sequences to remove PCR and sequencing errors. V, D and J gene segments were assigned by aligning CDR3 sequences to IMGT reference sequences. For a sequence to be retained, a match of at least six nucleotides to both a V gene segment and a J gene segment was required. A rearrangement counted as productive if the CDR3 had no stop codons and remained in frame with V and J, and every other rearrangement counted as non-productive. CDR3 was defined by IMGT convention, running from the second conserved V-encoded cysteine to the conserved J-encoded phenylalanine. The earlier analysis of about 530 of the donors excluded any sequence lacking an unambiguous match to a single V gene segment. In an earlier analysis of several hundred of the donors, V segments were called functional above 56.7% productive rearrangements and were called segregating when the between-donor standard deviation exceeded 5%. A statistical classification framework was developed to diagnose cytomegalovirus status using the catalog of TCR beta chain sequences. A later analysis assigned V and J genes by comparing TCR nucleotide sequences with IMGT/GENE-DB human TR gene sequences. Using the TCRdist pipeline, a later analysis assigned CDR3 sequences along with most-parsimonious VDJ recombination scenarios. In a later analysis, each TCR beta chain was defined by its CDR3 amino acid sequence together with its V-gene family, and reads without a unique V-gene family were excluded. As a way to deal with suspected cross-contamination and a sequencing artifact, a later analysis dropped approximately 570 nucleotide sequences that were highly shared and had low generation probability. In a later analysis, a clonal expansion index was calculated for each public chain from normalized within-repertoire ranks of inferred template counts. In a later analysis, generation probabilities were computed using a VDJ recombination model fitted to out-of-frame rearrangements, and the results were checked against IGoR. In a later analysis, TCR-TCR, TCR-HLA and TCR-CMV co-occurrence was scored with hypergeometric tests, and a repertoire-size bias correction was applied to TCR pairs. To estimate false discovery rates, a later analysis permuted the HLA or CMV assignments 20 times. A later analysis grouped co-occurring TCRs with DBSCAN, adding TCRdist sequence similarity when clustering within HLA-allele-positive subsets. Co-occurrence clustering excluded repertoires with fewer than 30,000 or more than 120,000 public chains, plus five with anomalous nucleotide sharing. Here the immuneACCESS table is served through TCRdb, limited to in-frame sequences with V and J called. Missing clones are a known gap in these copies; in checked studies unresolved V genes cover under half, and the rest lacks a known reason. That table is the source of V, J and clone size, and D and trimming were worked out from the DNA. In this sample's table one finds more than 45,000 clones. About 17% of the sample belongs to the ten largest clones.

On this clone: The clone's antigen remains unknown.

The cohort was made up of approximately 670 healthy bone marrow donors. All cohort members were sampled while nominally healthy, although unrecorded immune exposures were likely present. The donor tested CMV seronegative and was one of the 352 seronegative cohort members. Every donor gave a peripheral blood sample, and the peripheral blood mononuclear cells from that sample were used for TCR beta sequencing. The Qiagen DNeasy Blood Extraction Kit was used to extract genomic DNA from the blood cell samples. For this chain, trimming is 1 base at the V end and 5 bases at the J end, and the number of junction bases without a gene match is 6. Based on the germline V gene, the CDR1 and CDR2 sequences are MGHRA and YSYEKL. From the cysteine up to the phenylalanine, the CDR3 has a length of 15 residues. Only the CDR3 DNA stays, 45 bases, in frame from base 1. The research as a whole found: The study gave a list of roughly 150 TCR beta chains associated with cytomegalovirus. The sequencing pipeline was judged likely to have produced a cluster of highly shared sequence variants as a technical artifact. Linkage disequilibrium might explain the correlated functional status among segregating V segments, but an unknown experimental factor could not be excluded. In a later analysis, HLA-associated TCR beta chains showed more clonal expansion and lower generation probabilities than non-associated chains that were equally common. Because HLA typing was unavailable for some donors at each locus, only the typed subset was used in association tests. The cohort was sequenced for TCR beta chains only, and without alpha or paired-chain data the features that could be detected were limited. In a later analysis, the rate of TCR association differed among HLA loci, with DRB1 alleles having the most associated TCRs and HLA-C alleles having the fewest. In vitro tests confirmed that a few of the cytomegalovirus-associated TCR beta chains recognize cytomegalovirus antigens. An association between a missense DCLRE1C variant and V-gene and J-gene trimming of TCR beta chains was found in a later genetic analysis and replicated in an independent cohort. In a later analysis, most CMV-associated TCR beta chains were found to appear HLA-restricted, with HLA associations seemingly driven largely by CMV exposure. When HLA alleles, especially DR and DQ, strongly co-occurred, attributing TCR associations to individual alleles was difficult. In an earlier analysis of 587 of the donors, most TCR beta V segments were observed in productive rearrangements about 87% or about 30% of the time, broadly matching IMGT annotations. Some IMGT-functional V segments, including TRBV6-2 and TRBV6-3, could not be distinguished by the 87-base-pair reads and were therefore excluded. In a later genetic analysis, fewer N-insertions in productive TCRs were reported among donors in an Asian-associated ancestry cluster than the approximately 710-donor mean. Specific HLA alleles were associated with 15,000 to 20,000 TCR beta sequences at a false discovery rate of 0.05 in a later analysis. Sequencing depth was assumed to be roughly uniform across donors in the presence/absence analyses, though that assumption may not hold. The only immune exposure information available for the cohort was CMV serostatus. The earlier analysis of approximately 590 of the donors excluded fewer than 20 rarely observed V segments, including chromosome 9 orphons, because counts were too low. Across donors, most TCR sequences were observed very rarely, whereas some public TCRs were present in many individuals. A further reported finding was that TCR beta sequences accurately predicted the HLA-A and HLA-B alleles for most subjects in the first cohort. It was suggested by the authors that the approach could potentially be generalized to other disease states and immunological phenotypes. Cytomegalovirus status was reported to be diagnosed by the classifier with high specificity and sensitivity in both the original and validation cohorts. According to a later analysis, parvovirus B19, influenza, CMV and Epstein-Barr virus appeared linked to several top co-occurrence clusters.

The V and J genes are TRBV4-1 and TRBJ2-7; 9 central nucleotides agree with TRBD2. The sequence was obtained from a male donor in good health and CMV-seronegative. Material: PBMCs. The nucleotide sequence is given as TGCGCCAGCAGCCAAGGTCGCGGGGGGGCCGACGAGCAGTACTTC. This encodes CASSQGRGGADEQYF.